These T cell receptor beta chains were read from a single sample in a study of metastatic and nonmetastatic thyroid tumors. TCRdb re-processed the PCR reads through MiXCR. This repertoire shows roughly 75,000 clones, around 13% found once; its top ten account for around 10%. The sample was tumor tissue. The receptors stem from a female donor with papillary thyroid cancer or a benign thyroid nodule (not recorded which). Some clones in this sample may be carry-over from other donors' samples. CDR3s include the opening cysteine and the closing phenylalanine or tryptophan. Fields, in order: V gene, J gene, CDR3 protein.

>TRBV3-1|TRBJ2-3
CASSQGGSTDTQYF
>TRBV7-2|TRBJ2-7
CASSLVSGTYEQYF
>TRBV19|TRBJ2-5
CASGAGEQETQYF
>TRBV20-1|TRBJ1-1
CSARVSVRGTEALF
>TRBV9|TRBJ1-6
CASSGYRTGENSPLHF
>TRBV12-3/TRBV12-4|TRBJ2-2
CASSVAGEDTGELFF
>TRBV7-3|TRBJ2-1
CASSLSTRGRLAVGNEQFF
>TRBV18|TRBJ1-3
CASSLQGGNTIYF
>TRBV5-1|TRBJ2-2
CASGQLGTGELFF
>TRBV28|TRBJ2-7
CASSLGTGVYEQYF
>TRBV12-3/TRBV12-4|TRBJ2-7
CASNPSWVGSSEQYF
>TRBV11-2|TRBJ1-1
CASSLSRSNTEAFF
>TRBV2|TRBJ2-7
CASRFGLAVLEQYF
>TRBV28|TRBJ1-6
CASTTVRQGHNSPLHF
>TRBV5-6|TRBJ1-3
CASSGRGSGNTIYF
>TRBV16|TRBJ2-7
CASSQSSGNPTYEQYF
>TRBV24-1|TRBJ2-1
CATSDGDREVRDEQFF
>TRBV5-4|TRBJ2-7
CASSGPRYEQYF
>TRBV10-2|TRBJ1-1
CARSETNAETEAFF
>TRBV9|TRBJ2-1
CASSGPHDGDPYNEQFF
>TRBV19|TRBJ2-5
CASRGMGAETQYF
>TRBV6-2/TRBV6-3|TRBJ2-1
CASRRTLTSGVPIYNERFF